The 29 T cell receptor beta chains reported below all come from one sample, sequenced in a study of T cell changes during pregnancy in multiple sclerosis. The assay was immunoSEQ multiplex PCR, and TCRdb's table has in-frame clones only and misses some. The data contain over 70,000 clones, roughly 90% of them singletons. The sequences come from peripheral blood, collected in the first trimester of pregnancy. The source is a female donor in good health, enrolled as a control in a pregnancy study.

V is TRBV4-2 and J is TRBJ1-1, with D perhaps TRBD1 (5 bases). The CDR3 loop spans 16 amino acids. Trimming removed 2 bases at V and 0 bases at J, with 13 bases between. Germline V lookup: CDR1 LGHNA, CDR2 YNFKEQ. Here the CDR3 DNA reads TGTGCCAGCAGCCAAATCGGAGGGGCGGTGAACACTGAAGCTTTCTTT. Protein product: CASSQIGGAVNTEAFF.

V gene TRBV23-1 combines with J gene TRBJ2-3, with 7 bases fitting TRBD1. TRBV23-1 carries the ORF label, with uncertain function. The V gene end was trimmed by 6 bases and the J gene end by 2 bases; junction bases not matched to a gene: 11. There are 16 residues in the CDR3. The CDR3 protein is CASSLEGQNNTDTQYF. The CDR3 bases are TGCGCCAGCAGCTTAGAGGGACAGAACAACACAGATACGCAGTATTTT.

In the case of this clone: One end of the junction is discordant with germline, which a read error may explain. The chain joins TRBV18 to TRBJ2-5; no reliable D call. This CDR3 region has 13 residues. The V gene's germline CDR1 is KGHSH and CDR2 LQKENI. CDR3 sequence: CAGSLSTQETQYF. CDR3 nucleotides: TGTGCCGGCTCATTATCTACCCAAGAGACCCAGTACTTC. Using reference TRBV18 and TRBJ2-5 for the parts outside the CDR3, the full variable domain is NAGVMQNPRHLVRRRGQEARLRCSPMKGHSHVYWYRQLPEEGLKFMVYLQKENIIDESGMPKERFSAEFPKEGPSILRIQQVVRGDSAAYFCAGSLSTQETQYFGPGTRLLVL.

This rearrangement joins TRBV30 to TRBJ1-5, with D perhaps TRBD1 (6 bases). Trimming cost V 4 bases and J 4 bases, with 11 bases left between them. CDR1 is GTSNPN and CDR2 is SVGIG in the germline V gene (reference sequence). The CDR3 spans 13 residues. DNA of the CDR3: TGTGCCTGGAACCCAGGGGCTAATCAGCCCCAGCATTTT. The encoded protein is CAWNPGANQPQHF.

This rearrangement joins TRBV18 to TRBJ1-3, with a possible D match to TRBD1 (6 bases). V lost 2 bases, J lost 7 bases, and 15 bases lay in between. CDR3 size: 15 residues. Germline V gives CDR1 KGHSH, CDR2 LQKENI. This CDR3 is CASSPDTGTLNTIYF. The CDR3, as DNA: TGTGCCAGCTCACCAGATACAGGGACCCTGAACACCATATATTTT. Using reference TRBV18 and TRBJ1-3 for the parts outside the CDR3, the full variable domain is NAGVMQNPRHLVRRRGQEARLRCSPMKGHSHVYWYRQLPEEGLKFMVYLQKENIIDESGMPKERFSAEFPKEGPSILRIQQVVRGDSAAYFCASSPDTGTLNTIYFGEGSWLTVV.

The chain employs TRBV4-1 and TRBJ2-5; tentative D call: TRBD1 (6 bases). V was clipped by 3 bases and J by 1 base, with 9 bases between them. The V gene's germline CDR1 is MGHRA and CDR2 YSYEKL. This CDR3 is 14 amino acids long. The CDR3 sequence: CASSHPTGQETQYF. The CDR3 DNA reads TGCGCCAGCAGCCACCCGACAGGCCAAGAGACCCAGTACTTC.

This chain connects TRBV28 to TRBJ1-2; D may be TRBD1 (5 bases). Germline V gene lookup returns CDR1 MDHEN and CDR2 SYDVKM. This CDR3 has 14 amino acids. The V gene lost 7 bases and the J gene lost 1 base, with 13 bases spanning the gap. CDR3 DNA sequence: TGTGCCAGCATCCCCGCAGGGCTTAACTATGGCTACACCTTC. Translated, it gives CASIPAGLNYGYTF.

This chain uses TRBV7-9 with TRBJ1-1, with TRBD1 matching 9 bases. The CDR3 has 15 amino acids. Losses at the gene ends were 5 bases for V and 11 bases for J; bases not matched to a gene: 15. Germline CDR1 is SEHNR and CDR2 is FQNEAQ (reference sequence). The CDR3 spells CASSMGQGDLSLAFF. The CDR3 bases are TGTGCCAGCAGCATGGGACAGGGAGATCTAAGCTTGGCTTTCTTT.

The chain is built from TRBV7-9 and TRBJ1-2; no definite D call. The length of the CDR3 is 14 residues. The ends were cut back, 3 bases at V and 4 bases at J, with 12 bases in the middle. Germline V gives CDR1 SEHNR, CDR2 FQNEAQ (reference sequence). CDR3 amino acids: CASSFPQAPYGYTF. Written as DNA, the CDR3 is TGTGCCAGCAGCTTTCCTCAGGCCCCCTATGGCTACACCTTC.

DNA of the CDR3: TGTGCCAGCAGTCCCTCCCGGGACAGGGAAGAGATGCACACCTTC. Translated: CASSPSRDREEMHTF. V usage is TRBV27 and J usage is TRBJ1-2; TRBD1 matches at 9 bases. Germline V lookup: CDR1 MNHEY, CDR2 SMNVEV (reference sequence). This CDR3 is built from 15 residues. Trimming cost V 5 bases and J 12 bases; bases outside gene matches: 16.

The chain carries TRBV30 and TRBJ1-1; 9 bases line up with TRBD1. CDR1 and CDR2 from the germline V gene are GTSNPN and SVGIG (reference sequence). CDR3 size: 16 residues. Trimming cost V 4 bases and J 0 bases; bases outside gene matches: 9. CDR3 in amino acids: CAWNSGTGPMNTEAFF. The CDR3 DNA reads as TGTGCCTGGAACTCCGGGACAGGGCCAATGAACACTGAAGCTTTCTTT.

The chain joins TRBV11-2 to TRBJ1-1; D is undetermined. Per the germline V gene, CDR1 is SGHAT and CDR2 is FQNNGV. The CDR3 has 13 amino acids. V dropped 2 bases and J dropped 2 bases, with 6 bases sitting between them. The CDR3 DNA sequence: TGTGCCAGCAGCTTAAGCGTAAACACTGAAGCTTTCTTT. This encodes CASSLSVNTEAFF.

The chain combines TRBV12-2 with TRBJ2-7; the D call of TRBD1 is as the table states it, not checked on the DNA. TRBV12-2 is designated a pseudogene. This CDR3 is built from 14 residues. The CDR3 loop is CASRLAGGPHEQYF. CDR3 sequence (DNA): TGTGCAAGTCGCTTAGCTGGGGGCCCCCACGAGCAGTACTTC.

This sequence joins TRBV7-8 and TRBJ1-1; D unresolved. The CDR3 runs 13 residues. Per the germline V gene, CDR1 is SGHVS and CDR2 is FQNEAQ. V dropped 0 bases and J dropped 1 base, with 3 bases sitting between them. The CDR3 bases are TGTGCCAGCAGCTTAGCAGCGAACACTGAAGCTTTCTTT. Encoded protein: CASSLAANTEAFF.

This chain links TRBV11-2 with TRBJ2-1; 9 bases line up with TRBD1. V was clipped by 7 bases and J by 3 bases; unmatched bases: 7. CDR3 size: 15 residues. Germline CDR1 and CDR2: SGHAT and FQNNGV. CDR3 protein: CASTVRGQGYNEQFF. CDR3 in DNA: TGTGCCAGCACCGTAAGGGGACAGGGCTACAATGAGCAGTTCTTC.

This sequence joins TRBV21-1 and TRBJ1-3. TRBV21-1 is annotated as a pseudogene. There are 15 residues in the CDR3. The DNA of the CDR3 is TGTGCCAGCAGCAAACAGCGCCACTCTGGAAACACCATATATTTT. It translates to CASSKQRHSGNTIYF.

The V call is TRBV5-1, the J call TRBJ2-7; 8 positions match TRBD1. The germline V gene encodes CDR1 SGHRS and CDR2 YFSETQ. V lost 1 base to trimming and J lost 6 bases; unmatched junction nucleotides: 3. The CDR3 covers 13 residues. The chain's CDR3 is CASSLQGAREQYF. In nucleotides, the CDR3 is TGCGCCAGCAGCTTGCAGGGGGCCCGCGAGCAGTACTTC.

The chain uses TRBV6-6 and TRBJ1-5, with a possible D match to TRBD1 (5 bases). CDR3 length: 14 residues. Germline V CDR1 and CDR2: MNHNY, SVGAGI (reference sequence). V was shortened by 6 bases and J by 5 bases, with 14 bases between the two germline ends. CDR3 coding DNA: TGTGCCAGCAGCCCCCAGGGTAACGATCAGCCCCAGCATTTT. Its protein product is CASSPQGNDQPQHF.

The chain recombines TRBV5-1 with TRBJ1-4; 7 nucleotides match TRBD1. This CDR3 contains 17 residues. The trim removed 4 bases at V and 2 bases at J, leaving 11 bases unmatched. Germline assignment: CDR1 SGHRS and CDR2 YFSETQ. In nucleotides, the CDR3 is TGCGCCAGCAGCATTGGACAGGCGTTAAGGACTAATGAAAAACTGTTTTTT. The encoded protein is CASSIGQALRTNEKLFF.

The chain employs TRBV28 and TRBJ2-3, with 7 positions matching TRBD1. This CDR3 spans 17 amino acids. CDR1 is MDHEN and CDR2 is SYDVKM in the germline V gene. Trimming at V came to 6 bases and at J to 1 base, leaving 13 bases not matched to a gene. CDR3 DNA: TGTGCCAGCAGCCAACATCCCGACAGGGTCGGCACAGATACGCAGTATTTT. This codes for CASSQHPDRVGTDTQYF.

V gene TRBV7-9 combines with J gene TRBJ2-3; D is uncertain. V shed 1 base and J shed 3 bases, with 5 bases lying between them. CDR3 length: 13 residues. Germline CDR1 reads SEHNR; CDR2 reads FQNEAQ (reference sequence). The CDR3 reads CASSLDLTDTQYF. The CDR3 bases are TGTGCCAGCAGCTTAGACCTAACAGATACGCAGTATTTT.

The CDR3 DNA sequence: TGTGCCAGCAGCCCGAGTATTGGAGGGGGCAGAGTGAACACTGAAGCTTTCTTT. Translating it yields CASSPSIGGGRVNTEAFF. J is TRBJ1-1 and V is TRBV11-2; TRBD1 matches at 7 bases. CDR1 and CDR2 (germline): SGHAT, FQNNGV. The V gene end was trimmed by 5 bases and the J gene end by 0 bases; junction bases not matched to a gene: 15. The CDR3 runs to 18 residues.

This chain links TRBV7-2 with TRBJ2-1, with TRBD2 matching over 12 bases. Germline V gene data show CDR1 as SGHTA and CDR2 as FQGNSA. Unmatched junction bases numbered 4, after V lost 0 bases and J lost 10 bases. This CDR3 comprises 15 residues. The CDR3 here is CASSLAPLAGGEQFF. DNA of the CDR3: TGTGCCAGCAGCTTAGCGCCGCTAGCGGGGGGGGAGCAGTTCTTC. Together with reference TRBV7-2 and TRBJ2-1, the CDR3 gives the full variable domain: GAGVSQSPSNKVTEKGKDVELRCDPISGHTALYWYRQSLGQGLEFLIYFQGNSAPDKSGLPSDRFSAERTGGSVSTLTIQRTQQEDSAVYLCASSLAPLAGGEQFFGPGTRLTVL.

The chain is built from TRBV7-2 and TRBJ2-1; D gene unclear. The CDR3 length is 12 residues. Trimming left V 4 bases short and J 8 bases short, with 9 bases between. CDR1 and CDR2 (germline): SGHTA, FQGNSA. This CDR3 is CASSSPSHEQFF. CDR3 nucleotides: TGTGCCAGCAGCTCCCCTTCTCATGAGCAGTTCTTC.

The sample holds a few counts of this clone. The chain employs TRBV4-3 and TRBJ1-1, with D possibly matching TRBD1 (6 bases). V was cut by 1 base and J by 1 base, with 16 bases left in between. The CDR3 has 17 residues. Germline values: CDR1 LGHNA, CDR2 YSLEER. CDR3 DNA: TGCGCCAGCAGCCAAGTGATAGGACAGCCGGGGAACACTGAAGCTTTCTTT. This sequence encodes CASSQVIGQPGNTEAFF.

The CDR3 here is CASSQDIGTGYTEAFF. As DNA, the CDR3 is TGCGCCAGCAGCCAAGATATTGGGACAGGGTACACTGAAGCTTTCTTT. The rearrangement uses TRBV4-3 and TRBJ1-1; 9 nucleotides line up with TRBD1. With V trimmed by 0 bases and J by 3 bases, 5 bases remained unmatched. The V gene's germline CDR1 is LGHNA and CDR2 YSLEER. This CDR3 region has 16 residues.

The chain recombines TRBV11-2 with TRBJ2-3; D may be TRBD2 (5 bases). The CDR3 consists of 15 residues. Per germline, CDR1 SGHAT and CDR2 FQNNGV. Trimming took off 1 base at V and 0 bases at J, with 8 bases between the two ends. CDR3 region: CASSLVGVSTDTQYF. The CDR3, as DNA: TGTGCCAGCAGCTTAGTCGGGGTAAGCACAGATACGCAGTATTTT.

This clone was observed a single time. This chain connects TRBV7-8 to TRBJ2-2, with a weak D call TRBD2 (7 bases). The CDR3 has 17 residues. In germline, CDR1 is SGHVS, CDR2 FQNEAQ. V lost 1 base and J lost 3, with 15 bases in between. CDR3 amino acids: CASSLGGGGQHTGELFF. In nucleotides, the CDR3 is TGTGCCAGCAGCTTAGGTGGGGGGGGGCAACACACCGGGGAGCTGTTTTTT.

The chain joins TRBV4-3 to TRBJ1-1; the match to TRBD1 covers 8 bases. The CDR3 has 15 residues. CDR1 LGHNA and CDR2 YSLEER come from the germline V gene. Trimming removed 4 bases from V and 2 bases from J; junction bases left unmatched: 6. CDR3 sequence (DNA): TGCGCCAGCAGCCGGAGGACAGGGCGAAACACTGAAGCTTTCTTT. Its protein is CASSRRTGRNTEAFF.